This is a list of T cell receptor beta chains from one sample in a study of T cell responses to AZD1222 COVID-19 vaccine. The repertoire was sequenced with immunoSEQ multiplex PCR; TCRdb's copy has only in-frame clones and lacks some. The repertoire holds 150,000 to 190,000 clones, with approximately 86% as singletons. Sample: peripheral blood, taken after recovery from COVID-19. These receptors were collected from an adult who had recovered from COVID-19. Each CDR3 is given with its conserved first and last residue. D genes are given only for firm matches. Clone sizes are given selectively: once, few, many, or a class where the clone is expanded.

V: TRBV11-2
size: .
D: TRBD1
length: 17
J: TRBJ2-3
CDR3: CASSLTPTGSRTDTQYF
DNA: TGTGCCAGCAGCTTAACCCCGACAGGGTCTCGCACAGATACGCAGTATTTT

V: TRBV5-4
size: .
D: TRBD2
length: 15
J: TRBJ2-3
CDR3: CASSLAPAGGDTQYF
DNA: TGTGCTAGCAGCTTGGCCCCAGCGGGGGGGGATACGCAGTATTTT

V: TRBV12-1
size: once
D: .
length: 14
J: TRBJ2-7
CDR3: CASSQTPGHYEQYF
DNA: TGTGCCAGCAGCCAGACGCCGGGCCACTACGAGCAGTACTTC

V: TRBV5-8
size: .
D: .
length: 15
J: TRBJ2-4
CDR3: CASSGAGTLKDIQYF
DNA: TGTGCCAGCAGCGGAGCCGGGACCCTTAAAGACATTCAGTACTTC

V: TRBV6-5
size: .
D: TRBD1
length: 14
J: TRBJ1-2
CDR3: CASSSTDRVVGYTF
DNA: TGTGCCAGCAGTTCAACCGACAGGGTGGTTGGCTACACCTTC

V: TRBV10-3
size: .
D: TRBD2
length: 13
J: TRBJ2-7
CDR3: CARGLAGTYEQYF
DNA: TGTGCCAGAGGACTAGCGGGTACCTACGAGCAGTACTTC

V: TRBV10-3
size: few
D: .
length: 13
J: TRBJ1-3
CDR3: CAISALEGNTIYF
DNA: TGTGCCATCAGTGCACTAGAGGGAAACACCATATATTTT

V: TRBV5-6
size: .
D: TRBD2
length: 15
J: TRBJ2-1
CDR3: CASSLFAGVNNEQFF
DNA: TGTGCCAGCAGCCTATTTGCGGGAGTTAACAATGAGCAGTTCTTC

V: TRBV5-1
size: .
D: TRBD1
length: 15
J: TRBJ2-1
CDR3: CASSLGTGISNEQFF
DNA: TGCGCCAGCAGCTTGGGGACAGGCATCAGCAATGAGCAGTTCTTC

V: TRBV6-5
size: .
D: .
length: 14
J: TRBJ1-5
CDR3: CASWRQVSNQPQHF
DNA: TGTGCCAGCTGGCGACAGGTTAGCAATCAGCCCCAGCATTTT

V: TRBV27
size: .
D: TRBD2
length: 14
J: TRBJ2-7
CDR3: CASSSGLASYEQYF
DNA: TGTGCCAGCAGTTCCGGACTAGCCTCCTACGAGCAGTACTTC

V: TRBV9
size: .
D: TRBD1
length: 14
J: TRBJ2-7
CDR3: CASSVAGQGYEQYF
DNA: TGTGCCAGCAGCGTAGCGGGACAGGGGTACGAGCAGTACTTC

V: TRBV6-2/TRBV6-3
size: .
D: TRBD2
length: 17
J: TRBJ2-3
CDR3: CASRPTSGGRSTDTQYF
DNA: TGTGCCAGCAGACCTACTAGCGGGGGGCGGAGCACAGATACGCAGTATTTT

V: TRBV3-1/TRBV3-2
size: .
D: .
length: 13
J: TRBJ1-6
CDR3: CASSQGTVSPLHF
DNA: TGTGCCAGCAGCCAAGGGACAGTTTCACCCCTCCACTTT

V: TRBV2
size: .
D: .
length: 10
J: TRBJ2-7
CDR3: CASSGREQYF
DNA: TGTGCCAGCAGTGGACGCGAGCAGTACTTC

V: TRBV5-4
size: .
D: .
length: 12
J: TRBJ1-1
CDR3: CASSRTGNEAFF
DNA: TGTGCCAGCAGTCGGACTGGGAATGAAGCTTTCTTT

V: TRBV6-5
size: .
D: .
length: 13
J: TRBJ1-3
CDR3: CASSFPLGNTIYF
DNA: TGTGCCAGCAGTTTCCCCCTAGGGAACACCATATATTTT

V: TRBV7-2
size: .
D: TRBD1
length: 12
J: TRBJ1-3
CDR3: CAEDRDGNTIYF
DNA: TGTGCCGAGGACAGGGATGGAAACACCATATATTTT

V: TRBV6-5
size: once
D: TRBD1
length: 16
J: TRBJ2-1
CDR3: CASSYGRQGARGEQFF
DNA: TGTGCCAGCAGTTACGGAAGACAGGGGGCCCGAGGTGAGCAGTTCTTC

V: TRBV6-1
size: .
D: TRBD1
length: 16
J: TRBJ2-3
CDR3: CASSEGVGQGTDTQYF
DNA: TGTGCCAGCAGTGAAGGGGTGGGACAGGGGACAGATACGCAGTATTTT

V: TRBV29-1
size: once
D: TRBD1
length: 12
J: TRBJ2-7
CDR3: CSVETGGYEQYF
DNA: TGCAGCGTTGAGACAGGGGGCTACGAGCAGTACTTC

V: TRBV28
size: .
D: .
length: 12
J: TRBJ1-6
CDR3: CASHALKSPLHF
DNA: TGTGCCAGCCACGCCCTTAAGTCACCCCTCCACTTT

V: TRBV5-1
size: once
D: .
length: 15
J: TRBJ1-1
CDR3: CASSLVAGAGTEAFF
DNA: TGCGCCAGCAGCTTGGTTGCAGGGGCTGGGACTGAAGCTTTCTTT

V: TRBV29-1
size: .
D: TRBD2
length: 15
J: TRBJ2-1
CDR3: CSVDRTSISYNEQFF
DNA: TGCAGCGTTGATAGGACTAGTATCTCCTACAATGAGCAGTTCTTC

V: TRBV6-1
size: .
D: .
length: 17
J: TRBJ1-2
CDR3: CASSEERDRLRSYGYTF
DNA: TGTGCCAGCAGTGAAGAACGAGACAGGCTCCGCAGCTATGGCTACACCTTC

V: TRBV5-1
size: .
D: .
length: 16
J: TRBJ2-6
CDR3: CASMDRGANGANVLTF
DNA: TGCGCCAGCATGGATCGGGGGGCGAACGGGGCCAACGTCCTGACTTTC

V: TRBV2
size: once
D: .
length: 13
J: TRBJ2-2
CDR3: CASSDKSPGELFF
DNA: TGTGCCAGCAGTGATAAAAGCCCCGGGGAGCTGTTTTTT

V: TRBV25-1
size: .
D: .
length: 14
J: TRBJ1-4
CDR3: CASSEWTSDEKLFF
DNA: TGTGCCAGCAGTGAATGGACATCGGATGAAAAACTGTTTTTT

V: TRBV29-1
size: few
D: .
length: 13
J: TRBJ1-3
CDR3: CSVALNSGNTIYF
DNA: TGCAGCGTCGCATTGAACTCTGGAAACACCATATATTTT

V: TRBV6-5
size: .
D: .
length: 13
J: TRBJ1-2
CDR3: CASSYSVSSGYTF
DNA: TGTGCCAGCAGTTACTCGGTGAGCTCTGGCTACACCTTC

V: TRBV20-1
size: .
D: .
length: 11
J: TRBJ2-7
CDR3: CSAIDTPEQYF
DNA: TGCAGTGCTATAGACACCCCAGAGCAGTACTTC

V: TRBV6-1
size: few
D: .
length: 13
J: TRBJ1-2
CDR3: CASSEMQGYGYTF
DNA: TGTGCCAGCAGTGAAATGCAGGGCTATGGCTACACCTTC

V: TRBV2
size: once
D: .
length: 12
J: TRBJ1-4
CDR3: CASSGGGEKLFF
DNA: TGTGCCAGCAGTGGGGGGGGTGAAAAACTGTTTTTT

V: TRBV6-1
size: once
D: .
length: 16
J: TRBJ1-1
CDR3: CASSEARTAMNTEAFF
DNA: TGTGCCAGCAGTGAAGCGAGGACGGCCATGAACACTGAAGCTTTCTTT

V: TRBV19
size: .
D: .
length: 16
J: TRBJ2-1
CDR3: CASRPGILNPGNEQFF
DNA: TGTGCCAGTAGACCAGGGATTTTAAACCCGGGGAATGAGCAGTTCTTC

V: TRBV28
size: .
D: TRBD2
length: 13
J: TRBJ2-5
CDR3: CAISGTSPETQYF
DNA: TGTGCCATCTCCGGGACTAGTCCAGAGACCCAGTACTTC

V: TRBV21-1
size: .
D: .
length: 10
J: TRBJ1-1
CDR3: CASSTAEAFF
DNA: TGTGCCAGCAGCACGGCTGAAGCTTTCTTT

V: TRBV5-1
size: once
D: TRBD1
length: 15
J: TRBJ2-1
CDR3: CASSNGQATYNEQFF
DNA: TGCGCCAGCAGCAACGGACAGGCTACTTACAATGAGCAGTTCTTC

V: TRBV29-1
size: .
D: TRBD2
length: 13
J: TRBJ2-5
CDR3: CSVEESGAETQYF
DNA: TGCAGCGTTGAAGAGAGCGGGGCCGAGACCCAGTACTTC

V: TRBV19
size: .
D: .
length: 15
J: TRBJ1-2
CDR3: CASSGRDPAAYGYTF
DNA: TGTGCCAGTAGTGGCCGGGACCCAGCGGCTTATGGCTACACCTTC

V: TRBV7-9
size: .
D: .
length: 13
J: TRBJ1-1
CDR3: CASSINRDLEAFF
DNA: TGTGCCAGCAGCATTAACCGGGACCTTGAAGCTTTCTTT

V: TRBV2
size: .
D: TRBD2
length: 15
J: TRBJ2-7
CDR3: CASFRVGLAPYEQYF
DNA: TGTGCCAGCTTTAGAGTCGGACTAGCGCCCTACGAGCAGTACTTC

V: TRBV15
size: .
D: TRBD1
length: 16
J: TRBJ1-2
CDR3: CATSRDQARGYYGYTF
DNA: TGTGCCACCAGCAGAGATCAGGCCAGGGGGTACTATGGCTACACCTTC

V: TRBV5-1
size: once
D: .
length: 15
J: TRBJ2-6
CDR3: CASSPSGTGANVLTF
DNA: TGCGCCAGCAGCCCCTCAGGGACTGGGGCCAACGTCCTGACTTTC

V: TRBV4-3
size: .
D: .
length: 13
J: TRBJ1-1
CDR3: CASSPQGNTEAFF
DNA: TGCGCCAGCAGCCCGCAGGGAAACACTGAAGCTTTCTTT

V: TRBV7-9
size: once
D: .
length: 15
J: TRBJ1-3
CDR3: CASTFLQGTGNTIYF
DNA: TGTGCCAGCACCTTTTTACAGGGAACTGGAAACACCATATATTTT

V: TRBV18
size: .
D: .
length: 15
J: TRBJ1-2
CDR3: CASSPLGTEGYGYTF
DNA: TGTGCCAGCTCACCGTTAGGGACGGAGGGCTATGGCTACACCTTC

V: TRBV13
size: .
D: TRBD1
length: 17
J: TRBJ2-3
CDR3: CASSFRTPGTGTDTQYF
DNA: TGTGCCAGCAGCTTCAGAACACCCGGGACAGGGACAGATACGCAGTATTTT